Listed below are T cell receptor beta chains from one sample, sequenced in a study of T-cell memory formation after mild COVID-19. TCRdb re-called the 5' RACE reads with MiXCR, one entry per CDR3 protein. The table records about 320,000 distinct CDR3 sequences, roughly an eighth of them present only once. The sequencing sample was made of PBMCs or a T cell subset sorted from them (not recorded which). Receptors originate from a man aged 18 to 30 who had mild COVID-19 (a few samples of this study predate the infection). Cell type and time point are not known. Each CDR3 is given with its conserved first and last residue. The order of the fields is J gene, V gene, CDR3 protein.

J gene: TRBJ2-5; V gene: TRBV10-2; CDR3 protein: CASKFDSTQETQYF
J gene: TRBJ1-5; V gene: TRBV7-8; CDR3 protein: CASSFGMRGQPQHF
J gene: TRBJ1-6; V gene: TRBV4-2; CDR3 protein: CASSQGQGEYNSPLHF
J gene: TRBJ1-2; V gene: TRBV30; CDR3 protein: CAWSGNTYGYTF
J gene: TRBJ1-1; V gene: TRBV4-1; CDR3 protein: CASSHRRAGNTEAFF
J gene: TRBJ2-7; V gene: TRBV9; CDR3 protein: CASSVDRVPTYEQYF
J gene: TRBJ2-7; V gene: TRBV2; CDR3 protein: CASLGRSDEQYF
J gene: TRBJ1-2; V gene: TRBV6-2/TRBV6-3; CDR3 protein: CASSYSGNGYTF
J gene: TRBJ2-1; V gene: TRBV20-1; CDR3 protein: CSARVGGHGNEQFF
J gene: TRBJ1-5; V gene: TRBV6-6; CDR3 protein: CASSYTEQAPQHF
J gene: TRBJ2-3; V gene: TRBV7-3; CDR3 protein: CASSLTGTDTQYF
J gene: TRBJ1-1; V gene: TRBV5-6; CDR3 protein: CASSLGLLEAFF
J gene: TRBJ1-2; V gene: TRBV28; CDR3 protein: CASSPSDRGQIYGYTF
J gene: TRBJ2-5; V gene: TRBV4-2; CDR3 protein: CASSQGGMGETQYF
J gene: TRBJ2-7; V gene: TRBV4-3; CDR3 protein: CASSLGTAYEQYF
J gene: TRBJ1-1; V gene: TRBV6-2/TRBV6-3; CDR3 protein: CASGGAVNTEAFF
J gene: TRBJ2-2; V gene: TRBV4-3; CDR3 protein: CASSQPRGSTGELFF
J gene: TRBJ1-2; V gene: TRBV20-1; CDR3 protein: CSANRGLNYGYTF
J gene: TRBJ1-6; V gene: TRBV12-3/TRBV12-4; CDR3 protein: CASSLGAVNSPLHF
J gene: TRBJ1-2; V gene: TRBV12-3/TRBV12-4; CDR3 protein: CASKLDRGGHGYTF
J gene: TRBJ1-4; V gene: TRBV12-3/TRBV12-4; CDR3 protein: CASSPSATNEKLFF
J gene: TRBJ1-2; V gene: TRBV12-5; CDR3 protein: CASGLEMADGQGYGYTF
J gene: TRBJ2-1; V gene: TRBV7-2; CDR3 protein: CASSFMGQGANEQFF
J gene: TRBJ2-5; V gene: TRBV11-2; CDR3 protein: CASSLGPRLAGTQETQYF
J gene: TRBJ1-2; V gene: TRBV6-1; CDR3 protein: CASRDREIYGYTF
J gene: TRBJ2-1; V gene: TRBV30; CDR3 protein: CAWSVNGGSYNEQFF
J gene: TRBJ2-1; V gene: TRBV7-3; CDR3 protein: CASSLTGDRLSSYNEQFF
J gene: TRBJ1-6; V gene: TRBV6-6; CDR3 protein: CASSYGVTSPLHF
J gene: TRBJ2-7; V gene: TRBV7-9; CDR3 protein: CASSSDAGGEQYF
J gene: TRBJ2-2; V gene: TRBV7-9; CDR3 protein: CASSFWANGELFF
J gene: TRBJ2-1; V gene: TRBV7-2; CDR3 protein: CASSLTGQGKFF
J gene: TRBJ2-1; V gene: TRBV2; CDR3 protein: CASRAGTGGYNEQFF
J gene: TRBJ2-1; V gene: TRBV28; CDR3 protein: CATASTYNEQFF
J gene: TRBJ1-1; V gene: TRBV30; CDR3 protein: CAWTSLNTEAFF
J gene: TRBJ2-1; V gene: TRBV7-6; CDR3 protein: CASSLEDRGINEQFF
J gene: TRBJ1-2; V gene: TRBV20-1; CDR3 protein: CSADMGGQGMDGYTF
J gene: TRBJ1-1; V gene: TRBV25-1; CDR3 protein: CASNPGQCISEAFF
J gene: TRBJ2-5; V gene: TRBV6-5; CDR3 protein: CASSDLRAQYF
J gene: TRBJ1-1; V gene: TRBV6-6; CDR3 protein: CASTRQAYTEAFF
J gene: TRBJ1-1; V gene: TRBV5-5; CDR3 protein: CASSFGHEKAFF
J gene: TRBJ2-2; V gene: TRBV12-3/TRBV12-4; CDR3 protein: CASSPGPRGELFF
J gene: TRBJ2-3; V gene: TRBV10-3; CDR3 protein: CAISTPSGGIDTQYF
J gene: TRBJ1-4; V gene: TRBV12-3/TRBV12-4; CDR3 protein: CASRLQGVGEKLFF
J gene: TRBJ2-1; V gene: TRBV20-1; CDR3 protein: CSARGAYNEQFF
J gene: TRBJ2-7; V gene: TRBV25-1; CDR3 protein: CASTPGGAGSYEQYF
J gene: TRBJ2-5; V gene: TRBV6-2/TRBV6-3; CDR3 protein: CASSWVGAGMETQYF
J gene: TRBJ2-5; V gene: TRBV5-1; CDR3 protein: CASSLQFETQYF
J gene: TRBJ2-6; V gene: TRBV10-3; CDR3 protein: CAISEVSSGANVLTF
J gene: TRBJ1-6; V gene: TRBV6-6; CDR3 protein: CASRDLVNSPLHF
J gene: TRBJ1-2; V gene: TRBV7-2; CDR3 protein: CASSSIDGYTF
J gene: TRBJ2-3; V gene: TRBV5-1; CDR3 protein: CASSFGGDSTDTQYF
J gene: TRBJ2-3; V gene: TRBV5-1; CDR3 protein: CASSPDRTTDTQYF
J gene: TRBJ2-5; V gene: TRBV30; CDR3 protein: CAWSVPGTGVETQYF